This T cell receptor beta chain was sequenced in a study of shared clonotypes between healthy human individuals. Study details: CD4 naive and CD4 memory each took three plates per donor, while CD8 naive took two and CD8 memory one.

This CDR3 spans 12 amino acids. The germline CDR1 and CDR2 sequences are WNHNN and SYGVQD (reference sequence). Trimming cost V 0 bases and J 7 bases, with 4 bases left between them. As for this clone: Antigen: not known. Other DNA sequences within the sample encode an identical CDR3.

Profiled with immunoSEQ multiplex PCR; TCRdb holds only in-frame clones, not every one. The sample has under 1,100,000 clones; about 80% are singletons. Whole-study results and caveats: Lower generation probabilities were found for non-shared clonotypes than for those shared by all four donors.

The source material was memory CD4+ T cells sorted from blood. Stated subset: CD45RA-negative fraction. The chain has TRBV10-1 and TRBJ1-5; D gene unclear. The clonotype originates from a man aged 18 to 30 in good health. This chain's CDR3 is CASSESGQPQHF. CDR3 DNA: TGCGCCAGCAGTGAGTCGGGGCAGCCCCAGCATTTT.